These T cell receptor beta chains were read from a single sample in a study of human T cells and chemical hapten exposure. TCRdb passed the RACE reads through MiXCR, listing each CDR3 protein once. The profile covers 65,000 to 80,000 distinct CDR3 sequences, with about 9.4% appearing a single time and about 1.5% taken by the ten largest. This specimen was whole blood, taken in connection with sensitization to the hapten diphenylcyclopropenone (DPC). These receptors were taken from a woman aged 50 to 60 with alopecia areata. Some clones in this sample may be carry-over from other donors' samples. Both conserved end residues are part of each CDR3. Rows may omit the clone size; those that give it use once, few, many or a size class.

clone size	V gene	J gene	CDR3 protein
many	TRBV11-2	TRBJ1-4	CASSALEKLFF
few	TRBV7-9	TRBJ1-1	CASSSEQGEAFF
-	TRBV20-1	TRBJ1-6	CSATRAYNSPLHF
-	TRBV7-2	TRBJ2-1	CASSPGDSSYNEQFF
-	TRBV7-2	TRBJ2-1	CASTPRKGDYNEQFF
-	TRBV2	TRBJ2-7	CASSSPSGSPLEQYF
many	TRBV4-1	TRBJ2-7	CASSQDRLGEQYF
few	TRBV27	TRBJ2-7	CASSLLTGAAYEQYF
-	TRBV7-3	TRBJ1-2	CASSSDNYGYTF
-	TRBV18	TRBJ2-1	CASSPLAGGNEQFF
-	TRBV10-3	TRBJ2-1	CAISEAGIFYNEQFF
many	TRBV29-1	TRBJ2-1	CSVDSSSSYNEQFF
-	TRBV6-1	TRBJ2-4	CASSWLAGSSIQYF
many	TRBV2	TRBJ2-1	CASSELGGSANEQFF
few	TRBV7-2	TRBJ2-7	CASRDRVSYEQYF
many	TRBV3-1	TRBJ2-2	CASSQDRGVPTGELFF
-	TRBV7-9	TRBJ2-4	CASSLLGIGQNIQYF